A selection of T cell receptor beta chains follows, all from one sample in a study of blood T cell repertoires in COVID-19. Here immunoSEQ multiplex PCR was the method, and the copy in TCRdb shows in-frame clones only, minus some. The table includes around 200,000 clones, about 86% detected once. The specimen sequenced was peripheral blood. The receptors shown here come from a man in his 70s with active or convalescent COVID-19. Each CDR3 is given with its conserved first and last residue. A D gene is named only where the DNA matches it firmly. Size values are once, few and many counts, or a class for expanded clones, and some rows have none.

>TRBV3-1/TRBV3-2|-|TRBD2|TRBJ2-5
CASSPQTSAGKETQYF
TGTGCCAGCAGCCCCCAGACTAGCGCGGGGAAAGAGACCCAGTACTTC
>TRBV27|few|TRBD1|TRBJ2-7
CASSRGPYEQYF
TGTGCCAGCAGCAGGGGGCCCTACGAGCAGTACTTC
>TRBV3-1/TRBV3-2|-|-|TRBJ1-1
CASSPRSLTSNTEAFF
TGTGCCAGCAGCCCCCGCTCCCTCACATCGAACACTGAAGCTTTCTTT
>TRBV2|-|-|TRBJ2-7
CASSGTPSYEQYF
TGTGCCAGCAGTGGGACACCCTCCTACGAGCAGTACTTC
>TRBV5-1|-|TRBD1|TRBJ1-1
CASSPLQGFNTEAFF
TGCGCCAGCAGCCCACTACAGGGGTTTAACACTGAAGCTTTCTTT
>TRBV2|once|-|TRBJ1-5
CASSPQGYSNQPQHF
TGTGCCAGCAGTCCTCAGGGCTATAGCAATCAGCCCCAGCATTTT
>TRBV18|-|TRBD1|TRBJ1-6
CASSPPRAGGKNSPLHF
TGTGCCAGCTCACCACCGAGGGCAGGGGGTAAGAATTCACCCCTCCACTTT
>TRBV12-3/TRBV12-4|-|-|TRBJ1-2
CASSSQSLGYTF
TGTGCCAGCAGTTCACAGTCTCTTGGCTACACCTTC
>TRBV2|-|TRBD1|TRBJ2-5
CASTHVRGHGETQYF
TGTGCCAGCACCCACGTCAGGGGGCATGGGGAGACCCAGTACTTC
>TRBV11-2|-|-|TRBJ1-3
CASSSPRGSGNTIYF
TGTGCCAGCAGCTCCCCCAGGGGATCCGGAAACACCATATATTTT
>TRBV6-5|-|TRBD1|TRBJ1-2
CASRPPGQGGYGYTF
TGTGCCAGCAGGCCCCCGGGACAGGGCGGCTATGGCTACACCTTC
>TRBV20-1|-|-|TRBJ1-2
CSARDSPGYTF
TGCAGTGCTAGAGATTCTCCTGGCTACACCTTC
>TRBV6-6|few|-|TRBJ2-7
CASSYRGDEQYF
TGTGCCAGCAGTTACCGCGGGGACGAGCAGTACTTC
>TRBV16|-|TRBD2|TRBJ2-1
CASSHPLAGGSNEQFF
TGTGCCAGCAGCCACCCCTTAGCGGGAGGGTCCAATGAGCAGTTCTTC
>TRBV28|-|TRBD1|TRBJ1-6
CASSLGGGQGNSPLHF
TGTGCCAGCAGTTTAGGTGGTGGACAGGGAAACTCACCCCTCCACTTT
>TRBV30|once|TRBD1|TRBJ1-2
CAWRLDRGLGYTF
TGTGCCTGGAGGCTGGACAGGGGGCTTGGCTACACCTTC
>TRBV29-1|-|TRBD2|TRBJ2-5
CSVEAGIPGAQYF
TGCAGCGTGGAAGCGGGGATTCCGGGGGCCCAGTACTTC
>TRBV28|-|-|TRBJ2-1
CASSLMGGYSYNEQFF
TGTGCCAGCAGTTTAATGGGGGGATACTCCTACAATGAGCAGTTCTTC
>TRBV5-1|-|TRBD2|TRBJ2-1
CASSLISGGYNEQFF
TGCGCCAGCAGCTTGATTAGCGGGGGCTACAATGAGCAGTTCTTC
>TRBV20-1|-|TRBD1|TRBJ2-7
CSASVGQGKLEQYF
TGCAGTGCTAGTGTGGGACAGGGTAAACTCGAGCAGTACTTC